Presented here are 30 T cell receptor beta chains from one specimen sequenced in a study of T cells after somatic rescue of genetic block. The protocol was immunoSEQ multiplex PCR, while the TCRdb copy is restricted to in-frame clones and leaves out a portion. The sample includes tens of thousands of clones, around 90% of them seen just once. The sequenced material came from peripheral blood mononuclear cells (PBMCs). The receptors originated from a man in his forties or fifties.

CDR3 DNA sequence: TGTGCCAGCAGCCCGCCCGGGACAGACCAAGAGACCCAGTACTTC. Translated: CASSPPGTDQETQYF. The genes are TRBV5-4 and TRBJ2-5; 7 nucleotides align to TRBD1. Unmatched junction bases numbered 6, after V lost 4 bases and J lost 0 bases. CDR3 size: 15 residues. The V gene's germline CDR1 is SGHNT and CDR2 YYREEE (reference sequence). Filled out from reference TRBV5-4 and TRBJ2-5, the complete variable domain reads ETGVTQSPTHLIKTRGQQVTLRCSSQSGHNTVSWYQQALGQGPQFIFQYYREEENGRGNFPPRFSGLQFPNYSSELNVNALELDDSALYLCASSPPGTDQETQYFGPGTRLLVL.

The rearrangement uses TRBV9 and TRBJ2-5; a possible D gene is TRBD1 (5 bases). The germline CDR1 and CDR2 sequences are SGDLS and YYNGEE. This CDR3 region has 13 residues. With 4 bases removed from V and 2 bases from J, the gap between germline ends came to 9 bases. This CDR3 is CASSPGPQETQYF. CDR3 in DNA: TGTGCCAGCAGCCCAGGGCCACAAGAGACCCAGTACTTC. Together with reference TRBV9 and TRBJ2-5, the CDR3 gives the full variable domain: DSGVTQTPKHLITATGQRVTLRCSPRSGDLSVYWYQQSLDQGLQFLIQYYNGEERAKGNILERFSAQQFPDLHSELNLSSLELGDSALYFCASSPGPQETQYFGPGTRLLVL.

This rearrangement joins TRBV4-3 to TRBJ1-4; D gene ambiguous. Germline lookup yields CDR1 LGHNA and CDR2 YSLEER. Trimming pared 0 bases from V and 3 bases from J, leaving 11 bases between. The CDR3 covers 16 residues. The CDR3 protein is CASSQDPGRPNEKLFF. CDR3 sequence (DNA): TGCGCCAGCAGCCAAGATCCTGGCAGACCTAATGAAAAACTGTTTTTT.

This chain joins TRBV6-5 and TRBJ1-4; D call uncertain. This CDR3 has 13 residues. Trimming cost V 5 bases and J 6 bases, with 10 bases left between them. CDR1 and CDR2 from the germline V gene are MNHEY and SVGAGI. The CDR3 DNA follows: TGTGCCAGCAGTGTCGTAGGGCATGAAAAACTGTTTTTT. It encodes CASSVVGHEKLFF.

The chain links TRBV19 to TRBJ1-1; tentative D call: TRBD1 (5 bases). The V gene's germline CDR1 is LNHDA and CDR2 SQIVND (reference sequence). V was clipped by 3 bases and J by 1 base, with 9 bases between them. There are 14 residues in the CDR3. This CDR3 is CASSINQGNTEAFF. CDR3 nucleotides: TGTGCCAGTAGTATTAATCAGGGGAACACTGAAGCTTTCTTT.

The V call is TRBV4-1, the J call TRBJ1-1, with D maybe TRBD1 (5 bases). Germline CDR1 MGHRA, CDR2 YSYEKL. The CDR3 runs to 14 residues. Trimming took 5 bases from V and 3 from J, leaving 13 bases between them. The CDR3 sequence is CASSSWGVDTEAFF. For the CDR3, the DNA is TGCGCCAGCAGCTCCTGGGGGGTGGACACTGAAGCTTTCTTT.

V usage is TRBV15 and J usage is TRBJ2-1, with D possibly being TRBD1 (6 bases). Per the germline V gene, CDR1 is LNHNV and CDR2 is YYDKDF (reference sequence). The V and J ends lost 4 bases and 5 bases respectively, with 15 bases between them. The CDR3 is 15 amino acids. The DNA for the CDR3 is TGTGCCACCAGCATTGACAGGCCTCGAAACAATGAGCAGTTCTTC. Protein: CATSIDRPRNNEQFF.

The CDR3 loop is CASSVGGPGTDTQYF. DNA of the CDR3: TGTGCCAGCAGCGTAGGGGGACCAGGCACAGATACGCAGTATTTT. V and J are TRBV9 and TRBJ2-3; the D call may be TRBD1 or TRBD2 (5 bases each). Trimming stripped 0 bases from V and 1 base from J, with 9 bases between. Germline lookup yields CDR1 SGDLS and CDR2 YYNGEE. The CDR3 is 15 amino acids. Filled out from reference TRBV9 and TRBJ2-3, the complete variable domain reads DSGVTQTPKHLITATGQRVTLRCSPRSGDLSVYWYQQSLDQGLQFLIQYYNGEERAKGNILERFSAQQFPDLHSELNLSSLELGDSALYFCASSVGGPGTDTQYFGPGTRLTVL.

The rearrangement joins TRBV7-4 to TRBJ1-1; D unclear. This CDR3 spans 15 amino acids. The V and J ends lost 5 bases and 1 base respectively, with 14 bases between them. Looked up from germline, CDR1 is SGHVT and CDR2 is SQSDAQ. The CDR3 loop is CASSPSIQPNTEAFF. Written as DNA, the CDR3 is TGTGCCAGCAGCCCTAGCATCCAGCCGAACACTGAAGCTTTCTTT. The complete variable domain, with remaining parts taken from reference TRBV7-4 and TRBJ1-1, reads GAGVSQSPRYKVAKRGRDVALRCDSISGHVTLYWYRQTLGQGSEVLTYSQSDAQRDKSGRPSGRFSAERPERSVSTLKIQRTEQGDSAVYLCASSPSIQPNTEAFFGQGTRLTVV.

The CDR3 DNA follows: TGTGCCAGCAGCTCTTTAACAGGGCTCACTGAAGCTTTCTTT. Residues: CASSSLTGLTEAFF. The rearrangement links TRBV7-9 to TRBJ1-1; the D gene is possibly TRBD1 (6 bases). Trimming took 4 bases from V and 4 from J, leaving 13 bases between them. Germline CDR1 reads SEHNR; CDR2 reads FQNEAQ (reference sequence). The CDR3 covers 14 residues.

This clone was picked up one time. The chain combines TRBV18 with TRBJ1-4; 7 nucleotides align to TRBD1. The trim removed 4 bases at V and 0 bases at J, leaving 5 bases unmatched. The CDR3 is 16 residues long. Germline V gives CDR1 KGHSH, CDR2 LQKENI. CDR3 amino acids: CASSRRGTATNEKLFF. CDR3 sequence (DNA): TGTGCCAGCTCACGGAGAGGGACAGCAACTAATGAAAAACTGTTTTTT. The full variable domain, with the rest looked up from reference TRBV18 and TRBJ1-4, is NAGVMQNPRHLVRRRGQEARLRCSPMKGHSHVYWYRQLPEEGLKFMVYLQKENIIDESGMPKERFSAEFPKEGPSILRIQQVVRGDSAAYFCASSRRGTATNEKLFFGSGTQLSVL.

CDR3 protein: CASKIQHSTDTQYF. DNA for the CDR3: TGTGCCAGCAAAATACAGCATAGCACAGATACGCAGTATTTT. This chain connects TRBV28 to TRBJ2-3; D is unresolved. Germline V gives CDR1 MDHEN, CDR2 SYDVKM. Between the trimmed V and J ends, which lost 7 bases and 0 bases, there was a span of 11 bases. The CDR3 is 14 residues long.

This rearrangement joins TRBV7-9 to TRBJ2-7, with 8 positions matching TRBD1. Per the germline V gene, CDR1 is SEHNR and CDR2 is FQNEAQ (reference sequence). With V trimmed by 6 bases and J by 3 bases, 13 bases remained unmatched. The CDR3 loop spans 16 amino acids. CDR3 amino acids: CASSHPPGQVVYEQYF. The CDR3 DNA is TGTGCCAGCAGTCATCCCCCGGGACAGGTTGTCTACGAGCAGTACTTC.

The chain couples TRBV29-1 to TRBJ1-1; D is unclear. Trimming stripped 6 bases from V and 0 bases from J, with 14 bases between. Germline values: CDR1 SQVTM, CDR2 ANQGSEA. This CDR3 is built from 14 residues. The CDR3 spells CSVRPGNMNTEAFF. The CDR3 bases are TGCAGCGTCCGACCAGGTAACATGAACACTGAAGCTTTCTTT.

The chain recombines TRBV25-1 with TRBJ2-3; perhaps TRBD2 as D (6 bases). This CDR3 has 13 residues. Germline assignment: CDR1 MGHDK and CDR2 SYGVNS. Trimming cost V 7 bases and J 2 bases, with 10 bases left between them. The CDR3 region is CASTGDYTDTQYF. Here the CDR3 DNA reads TGTGCCAGCACGGGGGATTACACAGATACGCAGTATTTT.

Turning to this clone: The same CDR3 is also encoded by other DNA sequences in this sample. CDR3 residues: CASSPPGETQYF. The CDR3 nucleotides read TGTGCCAGCTCACCACCTGGTGAGACCCAGTACTTC. This chain uses TRBV18 with TRBJ2-5; D gene uncertain. This CDR3 has 12 amino acids. Germline V gene lookup returns CDR1 KGHSH and CDR2 LQKENI. Trimming removed 0 bases at V and 5 bases at J, with 4 bases between.

The chain uses TRBV7-9 and TRBJ2-2, with a possible D match to TRBD2 (7 bases). This CDR3 contains 16 residues. Germline V gene data show CDR1 as SEHNR and CDR2 as FQNEAQ (reference sequence). The ends were cut back, 5 bases at V and 4 bases at J, with 17 bases in the middle. This chain's CDR3 is CASSATGGLATGELFF. CDR3 nucleotides: TGTGCCAGCAGCGCCACCGGGGGGCTTGCCACCGGGGAGCTGTTTTTT.

V gene TRBV15 combines with J gene TRBJ1-5; unclear D gene. Looked up from germline, CDR1 is LNHNV and CDR2 is YYDKDF (reference sequence). The CDR3 is made up of 13 amino acids. V was trimmed by 3 bases and J by 9 bases, leaving 12 bases between them. The CDR3 bases are TGTGCCACCAGCAGTCCCACCTCAGGGCCCCAGCATTTT. Amino acids: CATSSPTSGPQHF. Full variable domain (outside the CDR3, taken from reference TRBV15 and TRBJ1-5): DAMVIQNPRYQVTQFGKPVTLSCSQTLNHNVMYWYQQKSSQAPKLLFHYYDKDFNNEADTPDNFQSRRPNTSFCFLDIRSPGLGDTAMYLCATSSPTSGPQHFGDGTRLSIL.

The chain joins TRBV2 to TRBJ2-1; TRBD2 is a possible D gene (6 bases). CDR1 is SNHLY, CDR2 FYNNEI, per germline. The CDR3 runs 14 residues. Trimming removed 6 bases from V and 6 bases from J, with 15 bases in between. Here the CDR3 reads CASSERLVGNEQFF. Here the CDR3 DNA reads TGTGCCAGCAGCGAAAGACTAGTAGGCAATGAGCAGTTCTTC.

This rearrangement joins TRBV2 to TRBJ2-5, with D perhaps given as TRBD1 or TRBD2 (6 bases each). The germline CDR1 and CDR2 sequences are SNHLY and FYNNEI. V was cut by 1 base and J by 5 bases, with 11 bases left in between. There are 14 residues in the CDR3. The CDR3, as DNA: TGTGCCAGCAGTGAAGTGGGGGGCGTTGAGACCCAGTACTTC. Amino acid sequence: CASSEVGGVETQYF.

This chain joins TRBV5-4 and TRBJ2-5; D ambiguous. V was shortened by 7 bases and J by 5 bases, with 18 bases between the two germline ends. CDR1 is SGHNT and CDR2 is YYREEE in the germline V gene (reference sequence). The CDR3 contains 14 residues. The CDR3 loop is CASRLDATVETQYF. CDR3 nucleotide sequence: TGTGCCAGCCGCCTGGATGCTACGGTCGAGACCCAGTACTTC.

The rearrangement uses TRBV9 and TRBJ2-1, with D possibly TRBD1 on 5 matching bases. CDR3 length: 15 amino acids. From germline, CDR1 is SGDLS and CDR2 YYNGEE. Between the trimmed V and J ends, which lost 0 bases and 8 bases, there was a span of 15 bases. The CDR3 loop reads CASSVEGQGTDEQFF. CDR3 DNA: TGTGCCAGCAGCGTAGAGGGGCAGGGTACGGATGAGCAGTTCTTC.

This clone appeared once. The chain carries TRBV6-1 and TRBJ1-2, with TRBD1 identical over 8 bases. From germline, CDR1 is MNHNS and CDR2 SASEGT. CDR3 length equals 15 residues. V shed 7 bases, J shed 2 bases, and the junction held 9 bases outside the gene matches. CDR3 in DNA: TGTGCCAGCACCTCAGGACAGGGAGGAAACTATGGCTACACCTTC. It translates to CASTSGQGGNYGYTF.

This chain joins TRBV19 and TRBJ2-1; 13 nucleotides match TRBD2. Germline values: CDR1 LNHDA, CDR2 SQIVND (reference sequence). The CDR3 sequence is 16 residues long. The trim removed 5 bases at V and 7 bases at J, leaving 8 bases unmatched. CDR3 region: CASSPRTSGGRNEQFF. The CDR3 DNA follows: TGTGCCAGTAGTCCCAGGACTAGCGGGGGCCGGAATGAGCAGTTCTTC. The full variable domain, rest sourced from reference TRBV19 and TRBJ2-1, is DGGITQSPKYLFRKEGQNVTLSCEQNLNHDAMYWYRQDPGQGLRLIYYSQIVNDFQKGDIAEGYSVSREKKESFPLTVTSAQKNPTAFYLCASSPRTSGGRNEQFFGPGTRLTVL.

The chain has TRBV21-1 and TRBJ1-1. TRBV21-1 is labeled a pseudogene. The CDR3 is 14 residues long. CDR3 in DNA: TGTGCCAGCAACCCAGCCAGGGGAGGGACTGAAGCTTTCTTT. Protein: CASNPARGGTEAFF.

Concerning this clone itself: This CDR3 is also generated by other DNA sequences in the sample. The chain is built from TRBV2 and TRBJ1-5; TRBD1 matches 10 bases. This CDR3 is 14 amino acids long. V dropped 3 bases and J dropped 6; count of bases not matched to a gene: 2. CDR1 and CDR2 (germline): SNHLY, FYNNEI. CDR3 nucleotide sequence: TGTGCCAGCAGTGAGACAGGGGGCGTTCAGCCCCAGCATTTT. The encoded protein is CASSETGGVQPQHF.

The genes are TRBV5-1 and TRBJ2-2; 7 bases fit TRBD2. V was pared by 3 bases and J by 3 bases, with 11 bases of the junction left unmatched. In germline, CDR1 is SGHRS, CDR2 YFSETQ. This CDR3 is 17 amino acids long. The CDR3 DNA reads TGCGCCAGCAGCTCCGCACTAGCGTCCTGGGACACCGGGGAGCTGTTTTTT. Residues: CASSSALASWDTGELFF. The whole variable domain, remainder taken from reference TRBV5-1 and TRBJ2-2, is KAGVTQTPRYLIKTRGQQVTLSCSPISGHRSVSWYQQTPGQGLQFLFEYFSETQRNKGNFPGRFSGRQFSNSRSEMNVSTLELGDSALYLCASSSALASWDTGELFFGEGSRLTVL.

The chain joins TRBV7-2 to TRBJ2-3, with a tentative D call TRBD2 (5 bases). Germline V CDR1 and CDR2: SGHTA, FQGNSA. The CDR3 spans 15 residues. With 3 bases removed from V and 3 bases from J, the gap between germline ends came to 13 bases. Here the CDR3 DNA reads TGTGCCAGCAGCTTTCGCGGACTGGCGACAGATACGCAGTATTTT. This codes for CASSFRGLATDTQYF. Drawing the rest from reference TRBV7-2 and TRBJ2-3, the complete variable domain is GAGVSQSPSNKVTEKGKDVELRCDPISGHTALYWYRQSLGQGLEFLIYFQGNSAPDKSGLPSDRFSAERTGGSVSTLTIQRTQQEDSAVYLCASSFRGLATDTQYFGPGTRLTVL.

This chain uses TRBV20-1 with TRBJ2-7; 8 bases line up with TRBD1. V was pared by 6 bases and J by 6 bases, with 4 bases of the junction left unmatched. The CDR3 consists of 11 residues. From germline, CDR1 is DFQATT and CDR2 SNEGSKA (reference sequence). Written as DNA, the CDR3 is TGCAGTGCGGGTGACAGGGGCGAGCAGTACTTC. This codes for CSAGDRGEQYF.

This sequence joins TRBV4-1 and TRBJ2-3; D tentatively reads TRBD1 or TRBD2 (5 bases each). Germline assignment: CDR1 MGHRA and CDR2 YSYEKL. V was shortened by 3 bases and J by 4 bases, with 14 bases between the two germline ends. This CDR3 is built from 15 residues. The CDR3 DNA reads TGCGCCAGCAGCCATCAGCCCTTGGGGGCAGATACGCAGTATTTT. Its protein is CASSHQPLGADTQYF.